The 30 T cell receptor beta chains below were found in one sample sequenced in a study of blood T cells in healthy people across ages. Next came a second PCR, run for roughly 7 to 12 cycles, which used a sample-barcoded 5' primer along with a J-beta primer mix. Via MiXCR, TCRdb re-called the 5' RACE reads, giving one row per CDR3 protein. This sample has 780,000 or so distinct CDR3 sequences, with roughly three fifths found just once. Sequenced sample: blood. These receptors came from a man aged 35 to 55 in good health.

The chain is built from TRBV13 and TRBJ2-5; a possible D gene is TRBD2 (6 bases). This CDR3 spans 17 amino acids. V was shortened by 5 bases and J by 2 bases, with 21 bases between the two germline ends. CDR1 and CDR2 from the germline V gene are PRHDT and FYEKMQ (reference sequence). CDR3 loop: CASSADTSPKGQETQYF. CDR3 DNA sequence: TGTGCCAGCAGCGCAGATACTAGCCCTAAGGGACAAGAGACCCAGTACTTC.

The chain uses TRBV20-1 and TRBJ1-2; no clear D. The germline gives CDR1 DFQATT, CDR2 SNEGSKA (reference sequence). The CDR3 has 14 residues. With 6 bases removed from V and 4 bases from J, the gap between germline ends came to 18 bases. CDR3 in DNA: TGCAGTGCCTCCTATTCCGGCCAGGTCTATGGCTACACCTTC. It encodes CSASYSGQVYGYTF.

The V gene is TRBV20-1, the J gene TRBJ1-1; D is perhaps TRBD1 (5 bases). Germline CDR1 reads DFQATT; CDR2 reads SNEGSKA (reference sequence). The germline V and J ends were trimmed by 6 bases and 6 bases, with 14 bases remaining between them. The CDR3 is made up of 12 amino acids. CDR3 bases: TGCAGTGCGTCAGGCGGGGGATCTGAAGCTTTCTTT. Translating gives CSASGGGSEAFF.

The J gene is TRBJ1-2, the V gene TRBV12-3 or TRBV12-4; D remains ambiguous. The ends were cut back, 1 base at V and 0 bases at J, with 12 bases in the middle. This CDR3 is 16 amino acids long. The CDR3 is CASSLVGGKSNYGYTF. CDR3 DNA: TGTGCCAGCAGTTTAGTCGGCGGGAAATCTAACTATGGCTACACCTTC.

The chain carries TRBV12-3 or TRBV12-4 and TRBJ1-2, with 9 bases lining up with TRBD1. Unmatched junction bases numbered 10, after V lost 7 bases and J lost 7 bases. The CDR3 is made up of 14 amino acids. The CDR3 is CASTRSTTGGGYTF. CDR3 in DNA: TGTGCCAGCACCCGATCAACGACAGGGGGTGGCTACACCTTC.

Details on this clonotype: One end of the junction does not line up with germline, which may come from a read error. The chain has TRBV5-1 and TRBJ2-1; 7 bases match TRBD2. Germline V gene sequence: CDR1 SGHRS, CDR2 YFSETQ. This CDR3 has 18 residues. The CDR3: CACSLAGDLHSSYNEQFF. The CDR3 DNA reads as TGCGCCTGCAGCTTGGCGGGGGACTTACACTCCTCCTACAATGAGCAGTTCTTC.

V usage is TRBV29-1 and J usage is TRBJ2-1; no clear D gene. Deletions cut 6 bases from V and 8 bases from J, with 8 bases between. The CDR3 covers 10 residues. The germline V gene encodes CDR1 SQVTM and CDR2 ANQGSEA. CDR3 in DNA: TGCAGCGTCGGATCCTATGAGCAGTTCTTC. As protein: CSVGSYEQFF.

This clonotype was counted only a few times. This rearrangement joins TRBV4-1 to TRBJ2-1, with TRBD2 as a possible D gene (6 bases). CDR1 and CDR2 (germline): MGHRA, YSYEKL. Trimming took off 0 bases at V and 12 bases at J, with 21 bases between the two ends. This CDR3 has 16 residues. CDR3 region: CASSQEVGLTVGLQFF. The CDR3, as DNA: TGCGCCAGCAGCCAAGAAGTTGGACTAACGGTGGGGCTGCAGTTCTTC.

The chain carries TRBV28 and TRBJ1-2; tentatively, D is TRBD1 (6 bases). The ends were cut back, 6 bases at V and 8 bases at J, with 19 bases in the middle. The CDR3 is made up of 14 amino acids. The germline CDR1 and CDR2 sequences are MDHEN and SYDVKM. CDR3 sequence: CASRESGATRGYTF. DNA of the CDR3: TGTGCCAGCAGAGAGTCAGGGGCCACCCGGGGCTACACCTTC.

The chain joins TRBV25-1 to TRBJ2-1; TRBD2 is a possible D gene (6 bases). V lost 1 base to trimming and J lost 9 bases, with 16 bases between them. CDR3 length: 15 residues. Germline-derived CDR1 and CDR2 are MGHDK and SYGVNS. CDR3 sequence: CASSELSGVATEQFF. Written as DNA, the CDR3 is TGTGCCAGCAGTGAATTATCGGGAGTTGCCACTGAGCAGTTCTTC.

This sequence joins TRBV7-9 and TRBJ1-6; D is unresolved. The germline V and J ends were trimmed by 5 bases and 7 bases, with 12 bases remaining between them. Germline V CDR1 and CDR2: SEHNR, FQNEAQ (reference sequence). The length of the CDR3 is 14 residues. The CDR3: CASSRPLGNSPLHF. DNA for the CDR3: TGTGCCAGCAGCCGACCACTCGGAAATTCACCCCTCCACTTT.

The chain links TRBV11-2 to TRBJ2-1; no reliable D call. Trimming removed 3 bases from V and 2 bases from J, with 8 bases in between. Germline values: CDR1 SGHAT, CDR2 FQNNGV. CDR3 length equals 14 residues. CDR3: CASSFTDTYNEQFF. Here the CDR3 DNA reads TGTGCCAGCAGCTTTACGGATACCTACAATGAGCAGTTCTTC.

The CDR3 loop reads CASSLPGPRETQYF. Here the CDR3 DNA reads TGTGCCAGCAGTTTACCGGGACCTCGTGAGACCCAGTACTTC. V is TRBV6-2 or TRBV6-3 and J is TRBJ2-5, with D perhaps given as TRBD1 or TRBD2 (5 bases each). V shed 4 bases and J shed 5 bases, with 14 bases lying between them. The length of the CDR3 is 14 residues. Per the germline V gene, CDR1 is MNHEY and CDR2 is SVGEGT.

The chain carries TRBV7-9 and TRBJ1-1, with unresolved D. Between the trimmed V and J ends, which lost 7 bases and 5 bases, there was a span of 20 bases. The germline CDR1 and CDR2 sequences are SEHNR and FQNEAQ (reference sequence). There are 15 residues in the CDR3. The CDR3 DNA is TGTGCCAGCATCAAACTAAGCTTAAAGGGAACTGAAGCTTTCTTT. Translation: CASIKLSLKGTEAFF.

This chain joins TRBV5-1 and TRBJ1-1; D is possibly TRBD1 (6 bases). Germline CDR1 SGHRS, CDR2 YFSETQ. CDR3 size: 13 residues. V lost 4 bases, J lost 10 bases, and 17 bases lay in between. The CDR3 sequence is CASSQALQGTAFF. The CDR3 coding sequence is TGCGCCAGCAGCCAAGCCTTGCAGGGGACAGCTTTCTTT.

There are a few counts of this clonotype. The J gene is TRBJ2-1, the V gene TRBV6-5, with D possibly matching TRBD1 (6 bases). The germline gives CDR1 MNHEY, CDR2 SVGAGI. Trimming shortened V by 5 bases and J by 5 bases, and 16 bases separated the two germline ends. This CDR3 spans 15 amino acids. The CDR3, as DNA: TGTGCCAGCAGTCCTACCGGGACAACTGACAATGAGCAGTTCTTC. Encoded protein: CASSPTGTTDNEQFF.

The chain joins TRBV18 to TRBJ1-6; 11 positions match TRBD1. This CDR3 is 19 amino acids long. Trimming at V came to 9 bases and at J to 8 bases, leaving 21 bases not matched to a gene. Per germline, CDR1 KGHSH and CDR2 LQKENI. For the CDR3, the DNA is TGTGCCAGTTCAACGCGGCGGGGACAGGGGGTTGTGGGTGATTCACCCCTCCACTTT. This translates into CASSTRRGQGVVGDSPLHF.

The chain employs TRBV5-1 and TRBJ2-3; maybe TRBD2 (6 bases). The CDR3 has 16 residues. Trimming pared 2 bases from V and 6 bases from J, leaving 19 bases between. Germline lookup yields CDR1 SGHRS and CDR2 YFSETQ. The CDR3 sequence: CASSFRLGEVLDTQYF. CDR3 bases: TGCGCCAGCAGCTTCCGACTAGGCGAGGTTTTGGATACGCAGTATTTT.

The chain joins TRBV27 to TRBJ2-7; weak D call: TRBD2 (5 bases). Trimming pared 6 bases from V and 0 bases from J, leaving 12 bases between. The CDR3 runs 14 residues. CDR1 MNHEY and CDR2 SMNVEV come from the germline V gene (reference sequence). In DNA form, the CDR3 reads TGTGCCAGCAGCAAACGGGATCGCTCCTACGAGCAGTACTTC. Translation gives CASSKRDRSYEQYF.

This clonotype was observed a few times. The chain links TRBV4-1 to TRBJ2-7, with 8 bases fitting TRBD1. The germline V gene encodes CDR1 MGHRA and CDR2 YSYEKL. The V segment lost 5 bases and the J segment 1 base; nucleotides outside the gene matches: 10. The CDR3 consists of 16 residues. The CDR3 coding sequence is TGCGCCAGCAGCTACTCTAGACAGGGGAGTTCCTACGAGCAGTACTTC. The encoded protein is CASSYSRQGSSYEQYF.

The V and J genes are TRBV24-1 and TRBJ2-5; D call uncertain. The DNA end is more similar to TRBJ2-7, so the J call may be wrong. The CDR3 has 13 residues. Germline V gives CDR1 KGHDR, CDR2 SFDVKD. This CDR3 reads CATSGPVTYEQYF. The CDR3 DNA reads TGTGCCACCAGTGGACCCGTTACCTACGAGCAGTACTTC.

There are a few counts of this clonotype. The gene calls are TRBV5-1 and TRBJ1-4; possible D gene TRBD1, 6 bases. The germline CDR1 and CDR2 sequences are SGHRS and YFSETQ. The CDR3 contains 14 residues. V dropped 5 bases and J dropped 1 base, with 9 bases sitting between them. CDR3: CASSEGGTNEKLFF. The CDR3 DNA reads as TGCGCCAGCAGTGAGGGGGGAACTAATGAAAAACTGTTTTTT.

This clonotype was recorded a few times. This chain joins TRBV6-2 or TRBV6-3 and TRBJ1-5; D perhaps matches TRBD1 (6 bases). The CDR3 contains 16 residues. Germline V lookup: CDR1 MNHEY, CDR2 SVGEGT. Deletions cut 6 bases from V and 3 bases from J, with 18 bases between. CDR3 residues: CASRPTGQFYNQPQHF. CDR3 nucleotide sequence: TGTGCCAGCAGACCAACTGGACAGTTTTACAATCAGCCCCAGCATTTT.

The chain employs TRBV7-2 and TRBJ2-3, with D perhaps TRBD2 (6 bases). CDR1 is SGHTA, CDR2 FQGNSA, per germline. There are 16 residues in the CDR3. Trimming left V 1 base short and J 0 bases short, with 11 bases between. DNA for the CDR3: TGTGCCAGCAGCTTAGGTAGCGGAGTTAGCACAGATACGCAGTATTTT. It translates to CASSLGSGVSTDTQYF. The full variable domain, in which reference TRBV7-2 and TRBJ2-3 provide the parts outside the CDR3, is GAGVSQSPSNKVTEKGKDVELRCDPISGHTALYWYRQSLGQGLEFLIYFQGNSAPDKSGLPSDRFSAERTGGSVSTLTIQRTQQEDSAVYLCASSLGSGVSTDTQYFGPGTRLTVL.

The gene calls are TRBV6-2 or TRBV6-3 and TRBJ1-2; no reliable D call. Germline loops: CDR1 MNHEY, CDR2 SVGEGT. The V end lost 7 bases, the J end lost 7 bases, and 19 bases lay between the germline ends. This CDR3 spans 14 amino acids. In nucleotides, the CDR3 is TGTGCCAGCAAGAATTTTAGGACTCGGCGTGGCTACACCTTC. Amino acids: CASKNFRTRRGYTF.

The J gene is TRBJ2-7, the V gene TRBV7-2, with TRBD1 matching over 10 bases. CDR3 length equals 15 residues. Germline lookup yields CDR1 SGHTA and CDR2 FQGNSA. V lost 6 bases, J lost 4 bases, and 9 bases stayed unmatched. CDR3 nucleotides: TGTGCCAGCAGACCGGGACAGGGGACTGGGTACGAGCAGTACTTC. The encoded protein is CASRPGQGTGYEQYF.

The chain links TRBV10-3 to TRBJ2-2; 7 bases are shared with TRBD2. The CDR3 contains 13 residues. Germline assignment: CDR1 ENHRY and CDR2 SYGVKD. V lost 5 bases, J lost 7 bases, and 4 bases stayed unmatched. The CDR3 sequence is CAISRLAIGELFF. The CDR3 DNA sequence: TGTGCCATCAGTCGACTAGCTATCGGGGAGCTGTTTTTT.

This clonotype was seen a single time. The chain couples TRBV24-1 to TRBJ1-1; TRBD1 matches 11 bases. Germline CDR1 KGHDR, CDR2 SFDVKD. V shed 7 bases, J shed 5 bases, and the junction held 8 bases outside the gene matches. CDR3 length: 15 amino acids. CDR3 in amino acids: CATRDRGPEGTEAFF. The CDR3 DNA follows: TGTGCCACCAGGGACAGGGGGCCCGAAGGTACTGAAGCTTTCTTT.

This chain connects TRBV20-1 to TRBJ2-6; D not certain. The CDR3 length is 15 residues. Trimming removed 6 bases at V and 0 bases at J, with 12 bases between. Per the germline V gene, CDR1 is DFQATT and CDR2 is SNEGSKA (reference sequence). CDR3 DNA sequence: TGCAGTGCCAACCGACTGTCCTCTGGGGCCAACGTCCTGACTTTC. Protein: CSANRLSSGANVLTF.

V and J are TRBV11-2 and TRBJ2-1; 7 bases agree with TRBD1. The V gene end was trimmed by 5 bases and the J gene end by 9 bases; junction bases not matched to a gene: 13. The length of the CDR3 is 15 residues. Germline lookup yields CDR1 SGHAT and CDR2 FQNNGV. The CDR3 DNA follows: TGTGCCAGCAGCCCCGACAGGGCGGACAACAGTGAGCAGTTCTTC. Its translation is CASSPDRADNSEQFF.